A selection of T cell receptor beta chains follows, all from one sample in a study of T cell responses to AZD1222 COVID-19 vaccine. Method: immunoSEQ multiplex PCR; TCRdb's copy keeps in-frame clones and lacks some. The table has around 100,000 clones, 80% to 90% seen once; the top ten hold just over 4%. The sequences come from peripheral blood, collected on day 0 of MenACWY control vaccination. The source is an adult in good health. Both conserved end residues are part of each CDR3. A D gene is named only where the DNA matches it firmly. Not all rows give a size; the values are once, few, many and, for expanded clones, a class.

cdr3_aa cdr3_nt v_call cdr3_length d_call clone_size j_call
CASSQDRWAGEETQYF TGTGCCAGCAGCCAAGATCGATGGGCAGGGGAAGAGACCCAGTACTTC TRBV14 16 NA NA TRBJ2-5
CASSLQLNTQYF TGTGCCAGCAGCTTGCAATTAAATACGCAGTATTTT TRBV5-5 12 NA NA TRBJ2-3
CASSPGPRDYGYTF TGTGCCAGCAGCCCCGGACCAAGGGACTATGGCTACACCTTC TRBV6-5 14 NA once TRBJ1-2
CASSLGSDRGQETQYF TGTGCCAGCAGTTTAGGGTCGGACAGGGGGCAAGAGACCCAGTACTTC TRBV27 16 TRBD1 NA TRBJ2-5
CASSQGGGYTDTQYF TGCGCCAGCAGCCAAGGAGGGGGGTACACAGATACGCAGTATTTT TRBV4-1 15 NA NA TRBJ2-3
CASSWGRTGVSYEQYF TGTGCCAGCAGCTGGGGTCGGACAGGCGTTTCCTACGAGCAGTACTTC TRBV3-1/TRBV3-2 16 TRBD1 NA TRBJ2-7
CASSYSSSPGNTEAFF TGTGCCAGCAGTTACTCGTCTTCCCCGGGGAACACTGAAGCTTTCTTT TRBV6-5 16 NA NA TRBJ1-1
CASSYRRQGADTEAFF TGTGCCAGCAGTTACCGAAGACAGGGGGCTGACACTGAAGCTTTCTTT TRBV6-5 16 TRBD1 NA TRBJ1-1
CASSGGAGGSTDTQYF TGTGCCAGCAGTGGGGGGGCAGGGGGTAGCACAGATACGCAGTATTTT TRBV25-1 16 NA NA TRBJ2-3
CASSGGYGYTF TGTGCCAGCAGTGGAGGGTATGGCTACACCTTC TRBV14 11 NA few TRBJ1-2
CASSSPGQGPFQAFF TGTGCCAGCAGTTCTCCGGGACAGGGACCATTTCAAGCTTTCTTT TRBV27 15 TRBD1 NA TRBJ1-1
CASTRTGMNTEAFF TGTGCCAGCACCAGGACGGGAATGAACACTGAAGCTTTCTTT TRBV7-9 14 NA NA TRBJ1-1
CASSLEEEETQYF TGTGCCAGCAGCTTAGAGGAGGAAGAGACCCAGTACTTC TRBV7-8 13 NA NA TRBJ2-5
CASSLDAGQGSGNTIYF TGTGCCAGCAGCTTAGATGCGGGACAGGGGTCCGGAAACACCATATATTTT TRBV7-8 17 TRBD1 NA TRBJ1-3
CASSQERGGSYNEQFF TGCGCCAGCAGCCAAGAGCGGGGGGGCTCCTACAATGAGCAGTTCTTC TRBV4-1 16 TRBD2 NA TRBJ2-1
CASTGPRYEQYF TGTGCCAGCACAGGACCACGTTACGAGCAGTACTTC TRBV2 12 NA NA TRBJ2-7
CASRSWNTIYF TGTGCCAGCAGATCTTGGAACACCATATATTTT TRBV7-9 11 NA NA TRBJ1-3
CASSPPLHSFLRDEQYF TGTGCCAGCAGTCCTCCCCTTCACAGCTTCTTACGTGACGAGCAGTACTTC TRBV25-1 17 NA NA TRBJ2-7
CASSYRQDEQYF TGTGCCAGCAGCTACCGTCAGGACGAGCAGTACTTC TRBV7-9 12 NA NA TRBJ2-7
CASTSDGRSYF TGTGCCAGTACCTCCGACGGCCGAAGCTACTTT TRBV19 11 NA NA TRBJ1-1
CASSPRSYEQYF TGTGCCAGCAGCCCTAGGTCCTACGAGCAGTACTTC TRBV12-3/TRBV12-4 12 NA NA TRBJ2-7
CASSEAGRAYNSPLHF TGTGCCAGCAGTGAGGCGGGCCGTGCCTATAATTCACCCCTCCACTTT TRBV2 16 NA once TRBJ1-6
CASYLRGRTDTQYF TGTGCCAGCTATCTCAGGGGGCGTACAGATACGCAGTATTTT TRBV28 14 TRBD1 NA TRBJ2-3
CASSQGLSTEAFF TGCGCCAGCAGCCAGGGGTTGAGCACTGAAGCTTTCTTT TRBV5-1 13 NA NA TRBJ1-1
CASSALPNTGELFF TGTGCCAGCAGCGCTCTTCCGAACACCGGGGAGCTGTTTTTT TRBV9 14 NA NA TRBJ2-2